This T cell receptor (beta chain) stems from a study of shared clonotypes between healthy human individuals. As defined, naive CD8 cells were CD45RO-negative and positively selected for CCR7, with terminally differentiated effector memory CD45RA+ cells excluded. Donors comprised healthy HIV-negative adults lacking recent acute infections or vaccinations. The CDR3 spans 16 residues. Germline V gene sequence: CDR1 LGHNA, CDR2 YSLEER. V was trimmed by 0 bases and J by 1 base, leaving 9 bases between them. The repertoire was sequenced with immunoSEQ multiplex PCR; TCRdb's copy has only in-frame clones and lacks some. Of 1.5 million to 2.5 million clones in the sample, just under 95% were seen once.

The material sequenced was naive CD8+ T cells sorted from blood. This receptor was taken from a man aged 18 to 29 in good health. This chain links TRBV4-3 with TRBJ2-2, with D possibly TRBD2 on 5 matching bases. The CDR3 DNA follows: TGCGCCAGCAGCCAAGATGGGAGAGGGAACACCGGGGAGCTGTTTTTT. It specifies CASSQDGRGNTGELFF.